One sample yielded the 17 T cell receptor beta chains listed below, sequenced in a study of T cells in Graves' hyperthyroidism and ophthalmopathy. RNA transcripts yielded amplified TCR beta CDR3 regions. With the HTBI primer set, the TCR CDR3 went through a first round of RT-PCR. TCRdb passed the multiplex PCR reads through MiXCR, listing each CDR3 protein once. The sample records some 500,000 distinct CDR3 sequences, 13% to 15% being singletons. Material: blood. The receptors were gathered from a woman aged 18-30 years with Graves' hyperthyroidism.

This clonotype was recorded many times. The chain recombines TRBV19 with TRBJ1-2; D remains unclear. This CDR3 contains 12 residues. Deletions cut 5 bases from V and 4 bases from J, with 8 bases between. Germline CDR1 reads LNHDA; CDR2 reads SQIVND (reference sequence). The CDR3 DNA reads TGTGCCAGTAGTGCCGCAGGCTATGGCTACACCTTC. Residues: CASSAAGYGYTF.

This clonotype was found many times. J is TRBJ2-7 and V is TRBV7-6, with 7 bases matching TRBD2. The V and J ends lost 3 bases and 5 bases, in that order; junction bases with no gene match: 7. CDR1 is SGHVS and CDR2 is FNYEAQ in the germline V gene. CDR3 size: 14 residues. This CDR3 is CASSFVAGFDEQYF. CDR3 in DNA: TGTGCCAGCAGCTTCGTAGCGGGTTTCGACGAGCAGTACTTC. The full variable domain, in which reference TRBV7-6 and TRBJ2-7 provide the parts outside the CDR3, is GAGVSQSPRYKVTKRGQDVALRCDPISGHVSLYWYRQALGQGPEFLTYFNYEAQQDKSGLPNDRFSAERPEGSISTLTIQRTEQRDSAMYRCASSFVAGFDEQYFGPGTRLTVT.

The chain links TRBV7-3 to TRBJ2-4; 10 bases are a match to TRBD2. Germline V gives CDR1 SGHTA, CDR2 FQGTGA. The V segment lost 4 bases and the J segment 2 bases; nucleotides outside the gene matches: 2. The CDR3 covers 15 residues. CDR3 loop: CASSSAGGPKNIQYF. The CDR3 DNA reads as TGTGCCAGCAGCTCAGCGGGAGGGCCCAAAAACATTCAGTACTTC.

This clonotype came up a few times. DNA of the CDR3: TGTGCCACCAGTGATTTCGGGGGTGGGGCTTTCTTT. It translates to CATSDFGGGAFF. The chain combines TRBV24-1 with TRBJ1-1; D is possibly TRBD1 (5 bases). The germline V and J ends were trimmed by 1 base and 11 bases, with 10 bases remaining between them. Germline CDR1 reads KGHDR; CDR2 reads SFDVKD. This CDR3 has 12 residues.

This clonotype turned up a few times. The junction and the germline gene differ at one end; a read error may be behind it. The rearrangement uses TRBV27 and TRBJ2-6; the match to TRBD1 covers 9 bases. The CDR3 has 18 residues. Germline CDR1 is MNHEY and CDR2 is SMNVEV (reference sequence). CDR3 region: CASSRDRAVTSGANVPTF. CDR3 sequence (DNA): TGTGCCAGCAGTCGGGACAGGGCCGTTACTTCTGGGGCCAACGTCCCGACTTTC.

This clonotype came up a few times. CDR3 residues: CASSLGRSTLGYTF. The CDR3 region has the DNA TGTGCCAGCAGCTTGGGCAGGTCAACCTTGGGCTACACCTTC. This chain links TRBV5-5 with TRBJ1-2; D is unclear. From germline, CDR1 is SGHKS and CDR2 YYEKEE (reference sequence). The V end lost 0 bases, the J end lost 8 bases, and 14 bases lay between the germline ends. This CDR3 spans 14 amino acids.

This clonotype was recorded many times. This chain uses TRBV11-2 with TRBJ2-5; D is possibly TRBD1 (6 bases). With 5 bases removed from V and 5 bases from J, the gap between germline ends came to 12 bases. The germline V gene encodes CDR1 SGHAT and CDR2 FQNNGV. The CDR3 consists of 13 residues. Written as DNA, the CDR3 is TGTGCCAGCAGCCGAACAGGGTCCGAGACCCAGTACTTC. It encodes CASSRTGSETQYF.

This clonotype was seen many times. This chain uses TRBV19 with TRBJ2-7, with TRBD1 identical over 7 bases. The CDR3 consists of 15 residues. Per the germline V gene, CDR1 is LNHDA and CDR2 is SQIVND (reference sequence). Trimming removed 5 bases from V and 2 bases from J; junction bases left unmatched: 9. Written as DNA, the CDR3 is TGTGCCAGTAGTCTCAAGGGACAGCGGCCCTACGAGCAGTACTTC. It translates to CASSLKGQRPYEQYF.

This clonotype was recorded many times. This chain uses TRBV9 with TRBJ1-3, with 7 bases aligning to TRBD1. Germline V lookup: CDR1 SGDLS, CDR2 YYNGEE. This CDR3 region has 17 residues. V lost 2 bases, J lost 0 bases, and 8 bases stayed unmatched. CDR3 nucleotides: TGTGCCAGCAGCGTCGGACCAGGGGGGAGCTCTGGAAACACCATATATTTT. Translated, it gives CASSVGPGGSSGNTIYF. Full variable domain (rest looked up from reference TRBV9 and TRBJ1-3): DSGVTQTPKHLITATGQRVTLRCSPRSGDLSVYWYQQSLDQGLQFLIQYYNGEERAKGNILERFSAQQFPDLHSELNLSSLELGDSALYFCASSVGPGGSSGNTIYFGEGSWLTVV.

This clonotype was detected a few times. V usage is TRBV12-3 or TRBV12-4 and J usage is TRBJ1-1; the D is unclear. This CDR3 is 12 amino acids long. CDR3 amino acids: CAVCRGHTEAFF. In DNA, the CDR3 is TGTGCAGTTTGTCGAGGGCACACTGAAGCTTTCTTT.

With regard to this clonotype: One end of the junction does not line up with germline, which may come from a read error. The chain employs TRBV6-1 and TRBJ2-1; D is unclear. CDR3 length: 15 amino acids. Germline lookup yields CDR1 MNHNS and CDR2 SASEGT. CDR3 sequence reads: CASSRPTASDNEQFF. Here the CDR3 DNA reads TGTGCCAGCAGTCGACCGACGGCCTCCGACAATGAGCAGTTCTTC.

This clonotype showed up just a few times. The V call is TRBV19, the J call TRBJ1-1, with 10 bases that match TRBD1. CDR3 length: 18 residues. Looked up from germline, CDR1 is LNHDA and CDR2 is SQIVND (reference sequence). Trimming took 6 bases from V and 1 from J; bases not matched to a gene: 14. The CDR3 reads CASSPRDRGFGGNTEAFF. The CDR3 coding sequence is TGTGCCAGTAGCCCCCGGGACAGGGGCTTCGGAGGGAACACTGAAGCTTTCTTT.

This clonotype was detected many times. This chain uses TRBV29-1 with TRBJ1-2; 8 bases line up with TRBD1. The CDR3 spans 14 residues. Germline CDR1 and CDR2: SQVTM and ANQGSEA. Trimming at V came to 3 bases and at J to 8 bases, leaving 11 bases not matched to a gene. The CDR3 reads CSVDPTGAYEGYTF. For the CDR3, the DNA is TGCAGCGTTGACCCGACAGGGGCGTATGAGGGCTACACCTTC.

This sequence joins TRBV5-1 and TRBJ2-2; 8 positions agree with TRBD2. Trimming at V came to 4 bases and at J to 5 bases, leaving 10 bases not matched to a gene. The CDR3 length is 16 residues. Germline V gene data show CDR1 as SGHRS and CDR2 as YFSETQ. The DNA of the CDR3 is TGCGCCAGCAGCGTGGGACTAGTAGAGGGAACCGGGGAGCTGTTTTTT. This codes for CASSVGLVEGTGELFF.

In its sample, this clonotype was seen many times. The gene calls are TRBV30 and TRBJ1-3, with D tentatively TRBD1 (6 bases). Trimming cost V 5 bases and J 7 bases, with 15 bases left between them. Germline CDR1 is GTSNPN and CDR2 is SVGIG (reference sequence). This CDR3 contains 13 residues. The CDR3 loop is CAWATGIINTIYF. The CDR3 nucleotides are TGTGCCTGGGCCACAGGGATCATTAACACCATATATTTT.

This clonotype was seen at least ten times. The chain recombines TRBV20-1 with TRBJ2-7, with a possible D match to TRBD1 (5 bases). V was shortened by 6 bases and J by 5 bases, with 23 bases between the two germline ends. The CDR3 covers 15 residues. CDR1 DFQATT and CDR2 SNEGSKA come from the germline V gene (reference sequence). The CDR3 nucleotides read TGCAGTGCAAACAAGAACCAGGGAATTGTGGACGAGCAGTACTTC. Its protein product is CSANKNQGIVDEQYF.

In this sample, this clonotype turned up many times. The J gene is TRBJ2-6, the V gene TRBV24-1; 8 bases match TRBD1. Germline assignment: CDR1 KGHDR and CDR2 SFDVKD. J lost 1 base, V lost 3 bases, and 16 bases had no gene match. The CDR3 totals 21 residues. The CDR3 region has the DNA TGTGCCACCAGTGATCGGACAGGGCAGGTACCCTTCAATTCTGGGGCCAACGTCCTGACTTTC. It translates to CATSDRTGQVPFNSGANVLTF.